This T cell receptor (beta chain) was found in a study of shared clonotypes between healthy human individuals. As concerns this clone: Its target is not known.

The table came from immunoSEQ multiplex PCR; TCRdb's copy has only in-frame clones and leaves some out. The sample lists around 2,000,000 clones, about 95% seen once, with about 1.1% in the top ten. CD8 cells regarded as naive lacked CD45RO, were positively chosen for CCR7, and omitted terminally differentiated effector memory CD45RA+ cells. All donors qualified as healthy HIV-negative adults and had experienced no recent acute infections or vaccinations. Findings and limits, study-wide: Sequencing depth was a factor that was expected to affect clonotype sharing among donors. Generally, estimated richness proved larger in naive subsets than it did in memory subsets.

The CDR3 covers 13 residues. With 6 bases removed from V and 2 bases from J, the gap between germline ends came to 10 bases. Per the germline V gene, CDR1 is MDHEN and CDR2 is SYDVKM. The TCR comes from a young man in good health. The sample consisted of naive CD8+ T cells sorted from blood. The chain recombines TRBV28 with TRBJ2-5, with D tentatively TRBD2 (6 bases). CDR3 nucleotide sequence: TGTGCCAGCAGGGCCCGGGGGCAAGAGACCCAGTACTTC. Protein: CASRARGQETQYF.